This T cell receptor beta chain was observed in a study of graft-versus-host responses after intestinal transplantation. Study background: In this cohort, recipients had multivisceral, liver-intestinal, or isolated intestinal transplants. General study points: In patients with graft-donor T cell macrochimerism, allograft graft-versus-host to host-versus-graft clonal ratios were high. Among circulating GvH clones, peak levels were associated with early post-transplant declines in HvG clones. The recipient marrow held GvH clones, and some of them showed up first in ileum or blood.

CDR3 size: 15 residues. V shed 3 bases and J 6 bases; nucleotides not matched to a gene: 8. Per the germline V gene, CDR1 is SQVTM and CDR2 is ANQGSEA. Generated by immunoSEQ multiplex PCR, the TCRdb table keeps only in-frame clones and is missing some. This sample has 100,000 or so clones, with roughly 91% found just once. Remarks on this clone: Its target is not known.

This chain connects TRBV29-1 to TRBJ2-7, with 13 bases that match TRBD2. The sample was unstimulated CD8+ T cells sorted from spleen or lymph node cells, taken before intestinal transplant. The clonotype was recovered from a human donor who received an intestinal transplant. The CDR3: CSVDASGLAGTEQYF. CDR3 coding DNA: TGCAGCGTTGACGCCTCGGGACTAGCGGGGACCGAGCAGTACTTC.